The clone carrying this TCR beta chain was picked up one time. This sample was taken from a study of T cell changes during pregnancy in multiple sclerosis. Repertoires were generated with immunoSEQ multiplex PCR, while TCRdb's copy carries only in-frame clones and drops some. This table has tens of thousands of clones, 92% appearing once. The material sequenced was CD4+ T cells from peripheral blood mononuclear cells, taken after pregnancy. The receptor was isolated from a female donor with multiple sclerosis, enrolled in a pregnancy study.

The CDR3 coding sequence is TGTGCCAGCAGCACTGACAGGTCGAACACTGAAGCTTTCTTT. Its translation: CASSTDRSNTEAFF. This sequence joins TRBV7-2 and TRBJ1-1, with a weak D call TRBD1 (6 bases). CDR3 length equals 14 residues. The V end lost 5 bases, the J end lost 1 base, and 11 bases lay between the germline ends. From germline, CDR1 is SGHTA and CDR2 FQGNSA. The full variable domain, in which reference TRBV7-2 and TRBJ1-1 provide the parts outside the CDR3, is GAGVSQSPSNKVTEKGKDVELRCDPISGHTALYWYRQSLGQGLEFLIYFQGNSAPDKSGLPSDRFSAERTGGSVSTLTIQRTQQEDSAVYLCASSTDRSNTEAFFGQGTRLTVV.